This T cell receptor (beta chain) was sequenced for a study of T cell repertoires in cytomegalovirus infection. Study details: Recently identified HLA-C-restricted CMV epitopes and well-studied HLA-B-restricted CMV epitopes were used by the study. Through public TCR beta signatures, both CMV infection and matching HLA type were indicated. Broader study findings: The study identified carriers of CMV plus the relevant HLA from cumulative public TCR beta family frequency. Clonotype analysis showed dominance of the ex vivo response by HLA-C-restricted CMV-specific TCR beta clonotypes.

This CDR3 is 11 amino acids long. The ends were cut back, 5 bases at V and 7 bases at J, with 12 bases in the middle. Per the germline V gene, CDR1 is DFQATT and CDR2 is SNEGSKA (reference sequence). This clonotype was observed a handful of times. The antigen remains undetermined. TCRdb re-analysed the reads in MiXCR, keeping a single row per CDR3 protein. The sample shows some 43,000 distinct CDR3 sequences, 20% to 25% of them seen only once. Sequences were derived from CD8+ T cells from cultured PBMCs, sampled from culture after CMV antigen stimulation. The TCR comes from a human donor in good health (CMV status not recorded). Some clones in this sample may be carry-over from other donors' samples. V gene TRBV20-1 combines with J gene TRBJ2-7, with a weak D call TRBD2 (5 bases). CDR3 region: CSARGPREQYF. For the CDR3, the DNA is TGCAGTGCTCGGGGTCCTCGGGAGCAGTACTTC.